The 20 T cell receptor beta chains in this list originate from one sample, sequenced in a study of cytomegalovirus exposure and HLA in healthy donors. PCR amplification relied on 60 Vbeta primers (plus 13 Jbeta primers). Profiling relied on immunoSEQ multiplex PCR, and the TCRdb table lists in-frame clones only, not all of them. This sample's table reports some 41,000 clones. The sequenced sample consisted of PBMCs. These receptor sequences come from a man aged 30 to 45 in good health and CMV-seronegative.

V is TRBV29-1 and J is TRBJ1-4; unclear D gene. Germline V gene sequence: CDR1 SQVTM, CDR2 ANQGSEA. CDR3 size: 15 residues. The V gene lost 1 base and the J gene lost 4 bases, with 13 bases spanning the gap. CDR3 region: CSVEGRATGNEKLFF. The CDR3 DNA follows: TGCAGCGTTGAAGGGAGGGCGACGGGTAATGAAAAACTGTTTTTT. Full variable domain (remainder filled in from reference TRBV29-1 and TRBJ1-4): SAVISQKPSRDICQRGTSLTIQCQVDSQVTMMFWYRQQPGQSLTLIATANQGSEATYESGFVIDKFPISRPNLTFSTLTVSNMSPEDSSIYLCSVEGRATGNEKLFFGSGTQLSVL.

The chain recombines TRBV6-6 with TRBJ1-1; TRBD1 aligns across 7 bases. Germline values: CDR1 MNHNY, CDR2 SVGAGI (reference sequence). V was clipped by 2 bases and J by 1 base; unmatched bases: 1. This CDR3 is built from 14 residues. The CDR3 is CASSYAGGNTEAFF. CDR3 nucleotide sequence: TGTGCCAGCAGTTACGCAGGGGGGAACACTGAAGCTTTCTTT.

The chain couples TRBV7-9 to TRBJ1-2, with D possibly TRBD1 on 6 matching bases. CDR3 length equals 13 residues. Trimming took 5 bases from V and 7 from J, leaving 14 bases between them. Looked up from germline, CDR1 is SEHNR and CDR2 is FQNEAQ (reference sequence). The CDR3 DNA reads as TGTGCCAGCAGCCCCACAGGGATCGGTGGCTACACCTTC. Its translation is CASSPTGIGGYTF.

This chain joins TRBV19 and TRBJ2-7; TRBD2 might be the D (5 bases). Germline CDR1 reads LNHDA; CDR2 reads SQIVND (reference sequence). Trimming removed 2 bases at V and 7 bases at J, with 12 bases between. This CDR3 comprises 13 residues. The CDR3 DNA follows: TGTGCCAGTAGTATAAGATCCGGGGAGGAGCAGTACTTC. It specifies CASSIRSGEEQYF. The full variable domain, with the rest looked up from reference TRBV19 and TRBJ2-7, is DGGITQSPKYLFRKEGQNVTLSCEQNLNHDAMYWYRQDPGQGLRLIYYSQIVNDFQKGDIAEGYSVSREKKESFPLTVTSAQKNPTAFYLCASSIRSGEEQYFGPGTRLTVT.

The V gene is TRBV4-2, the J gene TRBJ1-2; a possible D gene is TRBD1 (6 bases). CDR1 is LGHNA, CDR2 YNFKEQ, per germline. This CDR3 is built from 14 residues. V lost 0 bases and J 4 bases, leaving 9 bases between the germline ends. CDR3 bases: TGTGCCAGCAGCCAAGATCAACAGGGCTATGGCTACACCTTC. Translated, it gives CASSQDQQGYGYTF.

This chain joins TRBV5-1 and TRBJ1-6, with D possibly TRBD1 on 5 matching bases. Between the trimmed V and J ends, which lost 4 bases and 6 bases, there was a span of 11 bases. Germline CDR1 SGHRS, CDR2 YFSETQ. The CDR3 is 14 amino acids. CDR3 region: CASSRERGNSPLHF. The CDR3 bases are TGCGCCAGCAGCCGCGAAAGGGGTAATTCACCCCTCCACTTT.

This chain joins TRBV29-1 and TRBJ2-1; D is possibly TRBD1 (6 bases). Trimming removed 3 bases from V and 15 bases from J, with 18 bases in between. This CDR3 has 12 amino acids. Germline V gene lookup returns CDR1 SQVTM and CDR2 ANQGSEA. The CDR3 is CSVEVGQTLGFF. The CDR3 DNA sequence: TGCAGCGTTGAGGTTGGACAGACTTTAGGGTTCTTC.

This chain links TRBV5-5 with TRBJ2-3; 9 bases line up with TRBD1. The CDR3 runs to 17 residues. Germline CDR1 reads SGHKS; CDR2 reads YYEKEE (reference sequence). With V trimmed by 4 bases and J by 2 bases, 11 bases remained unmatched. The CDR3 is CASSELPGQGNTDTQYF. The CDR3 DNA follows: TGTGCCAGCAGCGAATTGCCGGGACAGGGTAACACAGATACGCAGTATTTT.

The rearrangement uses TRBV7-9 and TRBJ2-1, with 7 bases lining up with TRBD1. Losses at the gene ends were 1 base for V and 11 bases for J; bases not matched to a gene: 2. The CDR3 is 12 amino acids. Germline V gene sequence: CDR1 SEHNR, CDR2 FQNEAQ (reference sequence). CDR3 sequence: CASSLEGQKQFF. In DNA, the CDR3 is TGTGCCAGCAGCTTAGAGGGACAGAAGCAGTTCTTC.

This sequence joins TRBV7-2 and TRBJ2-5; no clear D. Germline V gives CDR1 SGHTA, CDR2 FQGNSA. The CDR3 consists of 14 residues. Trimming shortened V by 1 base and J by 5 bases, and 11 bases separated the two germline ends. This CDR3 reads CASSLVSWVETQYF. In DNA form, the CDR3 reads TGTGCCAGCAGCTTAGTTAGCTGGGTTGAGACCCAGTACTTC.

The chain uses TRBV10-3 and TRBJ1-1; 9 nucleotides match TRBD1. With 4 bases clipped from V and 11 bases from J, the junction kept 11 bases outside the gene matches. This CDR3 region has 14 residues. Germline CDR1 and CDR2: ENHRY and SYGVKD. CDR3 in amino acids: CAISAWGTGMRAFF. CDR3 sequence (DNA): TGTGCCATCAGTGCCTGGGGGACAGGGATGCGGGCTTTCTTT.

The chain links TRBV27 to TRBJ1-2; 8 bases map to TRBD1. V gave up 6 bases and J gave up 5 bases; unmatched junction bases: 2. The CDR3 is made up of 12 amino acids. CDR1 is MNHEY and CDR2 is SMNVEV in the germline V gene (reference sequence). Here the CDR3 reads CASSTGGYGYTF. The CDR3 DNA reads as TGTGCCAGCAGCACAGGGGGGTATGGCTACACCTTC.

This rearrangement joins TRBV5-6 to TRBJ2-2; tentative D call: TRBD1 (6 bases). CDR1 is SGHDT and CDR2 is YYEEEE in the germline V gene. V was trimmed by 1 base and J by 4 bases, leaving 11 bases between them. The CDR3 loop spans 15 amino acids. CDR3 coding DNA: TGTGCCAGCAGCTTGTTGGGGGCCCGCACCGGGGAGCTGTTTTTT. This sequence encodes CASSLLGARTGELFF.

The rearrangement links TRBV30 to TRBJ1-5, with unresolved D. Between the trimmed V and J ends, which lost 2 bases and 5 bases, there was a span of 7 bases. CDR3 length: 12 residues. CDR1 is GTSNPN and CDR2 is SVGIG in the germline V gene (reference sequence). The CDR3 DNA is TGTGCCTGGAGTAGCGGGTATCAGCCCCAGCATTTT. Translated: CAWSSGYQPQHF.

The rearrangement uses TRBV12-5 and TRBJ2-7; a weak D match, TRBD1 (5 bases). The V end was cut by 1 base, the J end by 0 bases, with 13 bases between. Germline CDR1 LGHNT, CDR2 FRNRAP. The CDR3 spans 16 residues. CDR3 protein: CASGLEGQTFSYEQYF. In nucleotides, the CDR3 is TGTGCTAGTGGTTTGGAGGGGCAAACCTTCTCCTACGAGCAGTACTTC.

The rearrangement uses TRBV19 and TRBJ1-1; TRBD1 matches at 8 bases. Trimming at V came to 4 bases and at J to 1 base, leaving 2 bases not matched to a gene. The CDR3 sequence is 14 residues long. Per germline, CDR1 LNHDA and CDR2 SQIVND (reference sequence). CDR3 protein: CASSRTGPNTEAFF. The DNA of the CDR3 is TGTGCCAGTAGTAGGACAGGGCCGAACACTGAAGCTTTCTTT.

The chain combines TRBV4-1 with TRBJ1-2; 7 positions agree with TRBD1. The V and J ends lost 0 bases and 4 bases, in that order; junction bases with no gene match: 8. CDR1 and CDR2 (germline): MGHRA, YSYEKL. CDR3 length: 16 residues. The CDR3 nucleotides read TGCGCCAGCAGCCAAGAACCGGGACAGAATGCCTATGGCTACACCTTC. Protein: CASSQEPGQNAYGYTF.

The chain couples TRBV7-2 to TRBJ2-5; D not certain. There are 13 residues in the CDR3. V was clipped by 3 bases and J by 1 base, with 6 bases between them. Per the germline V gene, CDR1 is SGHTA and CDR2 is FQGNSA. The chain's CDR3 is CASSLKAQETQYF. In DNA, the CDR3 is TGTGCCAGCAGCTTGAAAGCCCAAGAGACCCAGTACTTC.

The chain recombines TRBV7-2 with TRBJ1-1; D perhaps matches TRBD1 (5 bases). V was trimmed by 7 bases and J by 2 bases, leaving 11 bases between them. This CDR3 is built from 13 residues. In germline, CDR1 is SGHTA, CDR2 FQGNSA. This chain's CDR3 is CASNGHPNTEAFF. CDR3 sequence (DNA): TGTGCCAGCAACGGACACCCAAACACTGAAGCTTTCTTT. The complete variable domain, with remaining parts taken from reference TRBV7-2 and TRBJ1-1, reads GAGVSQSPSNKVTEKGKDVELRCDPISGHTALYWYRQSLGQGLEFLIYFQGNSAPDKSGLPSDRFSAERTGGSVSTLTIQRTQQEDSAVYLCASNGHPNTEAFFGQGTRLTVV.

The rearrangement joins TRBV27 to TRBJ1-2; TRBD1 matches 9 bases. V was pared by 5 bases and J by 7 bases, with 11 bases of the junction left unmatched. Germline V gene sequence: CDR1 MNHEY, CDR2 SMNVEV (reference sequence). The CDR3 has 15 amino acids. The CDR3 sequence: CASSIKPTGGIGYTF. In DNA form, the CDR3 reads TGTGCCAGCAGTATCAAACCGACAGGGGGGATTGGCTACACCTTC.